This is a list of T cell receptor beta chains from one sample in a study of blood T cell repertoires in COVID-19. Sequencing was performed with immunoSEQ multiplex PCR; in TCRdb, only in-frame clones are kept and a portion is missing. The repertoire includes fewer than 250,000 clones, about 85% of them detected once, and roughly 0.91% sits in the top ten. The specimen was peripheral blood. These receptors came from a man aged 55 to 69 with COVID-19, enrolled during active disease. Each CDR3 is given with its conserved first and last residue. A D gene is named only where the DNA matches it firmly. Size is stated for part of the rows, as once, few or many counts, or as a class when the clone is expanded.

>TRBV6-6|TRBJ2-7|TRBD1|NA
CASSPWTGIEQYF
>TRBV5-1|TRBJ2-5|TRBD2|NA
CASSRGTSGSLETQYF
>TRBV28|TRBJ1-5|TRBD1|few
CASRQTGEPQHF
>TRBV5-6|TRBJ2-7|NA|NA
CASSLRFYEQYF
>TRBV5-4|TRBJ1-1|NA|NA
CASSLDAVNTEAFF
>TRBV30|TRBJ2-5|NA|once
CAWSVGGQETQYF
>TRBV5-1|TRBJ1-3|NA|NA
CASSLGQGRNTIYF
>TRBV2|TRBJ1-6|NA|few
CASRVDRSSYNSPLHF
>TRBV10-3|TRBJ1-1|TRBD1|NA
CAITVQGRFSEAFF
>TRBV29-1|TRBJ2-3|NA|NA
CSVGLGGTDTQYF
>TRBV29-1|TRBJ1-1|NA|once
CSVEGGRVEWNTEAFF
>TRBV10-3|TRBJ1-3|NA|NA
CAISERESYGNTIYF
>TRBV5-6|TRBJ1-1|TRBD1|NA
CASSLGDRETEAFF
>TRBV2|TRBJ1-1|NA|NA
CASSESVGLGGSFF
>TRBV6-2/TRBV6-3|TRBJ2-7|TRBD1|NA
CASSYGDSSYEQYF
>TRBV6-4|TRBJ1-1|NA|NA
CASSAGWNTEAFF
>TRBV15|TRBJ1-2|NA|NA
CATSRVKPGARGYTF
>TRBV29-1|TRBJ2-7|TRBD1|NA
CSVRGPNYEQYF
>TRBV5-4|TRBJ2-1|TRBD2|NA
CASSSLGLKGQFF
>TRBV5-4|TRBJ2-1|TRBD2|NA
CASSGGLAGPFF
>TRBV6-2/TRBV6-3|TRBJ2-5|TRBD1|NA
CASSYGTGAFETQYF
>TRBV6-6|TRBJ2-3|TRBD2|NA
CASREGPDTQYF
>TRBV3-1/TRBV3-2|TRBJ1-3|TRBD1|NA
CASSHASTGGMICEGNTIYF